This T cell receptor (beta chain) stems from a study of identical twins. General observations from the study: Models came in too low on out-of-frame TCR alpha sharing in monozygotic twins.

This clonotype turned up a few times. Antigen specificity is unknown. TCRdb reprocessed the 5' RACE reads with MiXCR, giving one entry per CDR3 protein. The data contain around 650,000 distinct CDR3 sequences, around 7.5% of them singletons. CDR3 length equals 14 residues. Germline values: CDR1 KGHSH, CDR2 LQKENI. V shed 3 bases and J 7 bases; nucleotides not matched to a gene: 4. These data were also reused for a study on yellow fever vaccine responses in identical twins.

The sequence came from a woman in her late teens or twenties in good health. This rearrangement joins TRBV18 to TRBJ1-2; 11 bases align to TRBD1. Sequenced material: PBMCs. The CDR3 sequence is CASSPEGQGAGYTF. The DNA of the CDR3 is TGTGCCAGCTCACCCGAAGGACAGGGGGCTGGCTACACCTTC. The full variable domain, with the rest looked up from reference TRBV18 and TRBJ1-2, is NAGVMQNPRHLVRRRGQEARLRCSPMKGHSHVYWYRQLPEEGLKFMVYLQKENIIDESGMPKERFSAEFPKEGPSILRIQQVVRGDSAAYFCASSPEGQGAGYTFGSGTRLTVV.